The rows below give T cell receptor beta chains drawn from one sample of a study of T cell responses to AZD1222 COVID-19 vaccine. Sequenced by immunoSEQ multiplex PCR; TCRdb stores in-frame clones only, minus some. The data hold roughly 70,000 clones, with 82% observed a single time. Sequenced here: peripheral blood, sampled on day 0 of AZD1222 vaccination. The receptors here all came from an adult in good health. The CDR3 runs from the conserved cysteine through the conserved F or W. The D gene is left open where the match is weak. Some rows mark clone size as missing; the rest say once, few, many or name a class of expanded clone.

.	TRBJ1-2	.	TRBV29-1	CSVEGRLYGYTF	TGCAGCGTTGAAGGGCGGCTCTATGGCTACACCTTC
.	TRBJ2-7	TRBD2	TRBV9	CASSPMASGTYEQYF	TGTGCCAGCAGCCCCATGGCTAGCGGCACCTACGAGCAGTACTTC
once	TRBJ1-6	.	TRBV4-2	CASSQEKGPNSPLHF	TGTGCCAGCAGCCAAGAGAAGGGCCCTAATTCACCCCTCCACTTT
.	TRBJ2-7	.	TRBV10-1	CARPPGGQDEQYF	TGCGCCAGACCCCCCGGGGGGCAAGACGAGCAGTACTTC
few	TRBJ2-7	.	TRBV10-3	CAISNGYEQYF	TGTGCCATCAGTAACGGCTACGAGCAGTACTTC
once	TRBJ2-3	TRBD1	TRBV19	CASSIDQGAGDTQYF	TGTGCCAGTAGTATAGACCAGGGGGCAGGGGATACGCAGTATTTT
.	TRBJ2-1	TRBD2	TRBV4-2	CASSYGLAGNNEQFF	TGTGCCAGCAGCTACGGACTAGCGGGGAACAATGAGCAGTTCTTC
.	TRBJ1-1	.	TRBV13	CASSTRGGNTEAFF	TGTGCCAGCAGCACGAGGGGAGGGAACACTGAAGCTTTCTTT
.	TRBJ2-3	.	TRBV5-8	CASSLGGAQGDTQYF	TGTGCCAGCAGCTTAGGGGGGGCCCAGGGGGATACGCAGTATTTT
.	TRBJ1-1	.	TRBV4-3	CASSQDWRAAEAFF	TGCGCCAGCAGCCAAGACTGGAGAGCCGCTGAAGCTTTCTTT
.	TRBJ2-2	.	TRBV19	CASSIVGVGTGELFF	TGTGCCAGTAGTATCGTAGGGGTTGGCACCGGGGAGCTGTTTTTT
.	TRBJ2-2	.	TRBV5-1	CASSLTQGAGELFF	TGCGCCAGCAGCTTGACACAGGGTGCCGGGGAGCTGTTTTTT
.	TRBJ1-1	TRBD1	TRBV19	CASSLTGVGNTEAFF	TGTGCCAGTAGCTTGACAGGGGTGGGGAACACTGAAGCTTTCTTT
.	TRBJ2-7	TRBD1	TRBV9	CASSVGDSYEQYF	TGTGCCAGCAGCGTAGGGGACAGCTACGAGCAGTACTTC
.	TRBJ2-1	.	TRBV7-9	CASSFNNEQFF	TGTGCCAGCAGCTTTAACAATGAGCAGTTCTTC
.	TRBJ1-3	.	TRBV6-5	CASTGPNSGNTIYF	TGTGCCAGCACCGGACCAAACTCTGGAAACACCATATATTTT
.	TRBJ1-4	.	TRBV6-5	CATALGATNEKLFF	TGTGCCACCGCCCTCGGTGCAACTAATGAAAAACTGTTTTTT
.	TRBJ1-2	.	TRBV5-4	CASSDARGVRDNYGYTF	TGTGCCAGCAGCGATGCACGAGGGGTTAGGGATAACTATGGCTACACCTTC
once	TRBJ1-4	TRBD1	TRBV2	CASSTGTGGKKLFF	TGTGCCAGCAGTACCGGGACAGGGGGTAAAAAACTGTTTTTT
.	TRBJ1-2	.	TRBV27	CASSLQGNYGYTF	TGTGCCAGCAGTTTGCAGGGTAACTATGGCTACACCTTC
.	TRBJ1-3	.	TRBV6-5	CASSSGQLSGNTIYF	TGTGCCAGCAGTTCGGGGCAGCTCTCTGGAAACACCATATATTTT
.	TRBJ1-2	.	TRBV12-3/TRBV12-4	CASSLGQYYGYTF	TGTGCCAGCAGTTTGGGTCAGTACTATGGCTACACCTTC
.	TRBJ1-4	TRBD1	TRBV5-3	CARSCPGQGGTSTNEKLFF	TGTGCCAGAAGCTGCCCCGGACAGGGAGGGACCTCAACTAATGAAAAACTGTTTTTT
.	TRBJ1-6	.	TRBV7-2	CASSPGFYNSPLHF	TGTGCCAGCAGCCCGGGATTCTATAATTCACCCCTCCACTTT
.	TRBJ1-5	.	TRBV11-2	CASSSGQNQPQHF	TGTGCCAGCAGCTCCGGACAGAATCAGCCCCAGCATTTT
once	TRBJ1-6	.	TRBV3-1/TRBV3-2	CASSQGGGRGSPLHF	TGTGCCAGCAGCCAAGGTGGGGGCCGGGGTTCACCCCTCCACTTT
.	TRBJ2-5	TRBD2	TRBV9	CASSSFYGGEETQYF	TGTGCCAGCAGCTCCTTCTATGGGGGGGAAGAGACCCAGTACTTC
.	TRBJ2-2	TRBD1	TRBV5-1	CASSLHGTGGSGELFF	TGCGCCAGCAGCCTCCACGGGACAGGGGGCTCCGGGGAGCTGTTTTTT
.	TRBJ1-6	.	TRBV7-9	CASSLDSALNSPLHF	TGTGCCAGCAGCTTAGATTCAGCTTTAAATTCACCCCTCCACTTT
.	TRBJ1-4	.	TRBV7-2	CASSLDGGPNEKLFF	TGTGCCAGCAGCTTAGATGGGGGGCCGAATGAAAAACTGTTTTTT
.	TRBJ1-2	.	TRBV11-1	CASSLSTESGYTF	TGTGCCAGCAGCTTAAGCACAGAATCTGGCTACACCTTC
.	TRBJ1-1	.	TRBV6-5	CASNGGREAFF	TGTGCCAGCAATGGGGGTCGGGAAGCTTTCTTT
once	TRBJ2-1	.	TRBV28	CASQGTSSYNEQFF	TGTGCCAGCCAGGGGACCAGCTCCTACAATGAGCAGTTCTTC
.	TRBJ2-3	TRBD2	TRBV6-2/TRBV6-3	CASSYPTSGGAIVTQYF	TGTGCCAGCAGTTACCCGACTAGCGGGGGGGCTATAGTTACGCAGTATTTT
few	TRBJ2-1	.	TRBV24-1	CATSDPSLGQHNEQFF	TGTGCCACCAGTGATCCCTCCCTCGGACAGCACAATGAGCAGTTCTTC
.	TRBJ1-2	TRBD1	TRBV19	CASSTLSGRGNYGYTF	TGTGCCAGTAGTACCCTATCTGGCAGGGGGAACTATGGCTACACCTTC
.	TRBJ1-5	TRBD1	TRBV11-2	CASSLWGQSNQPQHF	TGTGCCAGCAGCTTATGGGGACAGAGCAATCAGCCCCAGCATTTT
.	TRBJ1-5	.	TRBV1	CTSSQKIRVPNQPQHF	TGCACCAGCAGCCAAAAAATCAGAGTCCCTAATCAGCCCCAGCATTTT
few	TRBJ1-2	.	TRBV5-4	CASSFDTNYGYTF	TGTGCCAGCAGCTTCGATACCAACTATGGCTACACCTTC
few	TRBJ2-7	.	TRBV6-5	CASREDPRSYEQYF	TGTGCCAGCAGAGAGGACCCGAGGTCCTACGAGCAGTACTTC
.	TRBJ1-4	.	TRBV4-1	CASSQDPTNPGRLLFF	TGCGCCAGCAGCCAGGATCCCACAAACCCCGGACGCTTGCTGTTTTTT
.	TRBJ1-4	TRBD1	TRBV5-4	CASTLDRGGPNEKLFF	TGTGCCAGCACCCTGGACAGGGGCGGTCCTAATGAAAAACTGTTTTTT
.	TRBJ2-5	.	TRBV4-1	CASSPVGGFGETQYF	TGCGCCAGCAGCCCTGTAGGGGGTTTCGGGGAGACCCAGTACTTC
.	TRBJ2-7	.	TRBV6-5	CASSSPDSSYEQYF	TGTGCCAGCAGTTCCCCGGACAGCTCCTACGAGCAGTACTTC
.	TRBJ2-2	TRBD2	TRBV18	CASSPGTRNTGELFF	TGTGCCAGCTCACCTGGGACTAGGAACACCGGGGAGCTGTTTTTT
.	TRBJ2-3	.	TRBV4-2	CASSQPGASTDTQYF	TGTGCCAGCAGCCAACCGGGGGCAAGCACAGATACGCAGTATTTT
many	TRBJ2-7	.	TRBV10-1	CASSESGRDEQYF	TGCGCCAGCAGTGAGTCAGGACGTGATGAGCAGTACTTC
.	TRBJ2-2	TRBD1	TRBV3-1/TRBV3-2	CASRQAGTGVTGELFF	TGTGCCAGCAGGCAAGCGGGGACAGGGGTCACCGGGGAGCTGTTTTTT
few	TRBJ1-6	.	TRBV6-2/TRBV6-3	CASSYSGGRGNSPLHF	TGTGCCAGCAGTTACTCGGGGGGGCGCGGAAATTCACCCCTCCACTTT
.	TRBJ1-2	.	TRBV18	CASSPPGRVTAGYTF	TGTGCCAGCTCACCCCCGGGCAGGGTAACTGCTGGCTACACCTTC
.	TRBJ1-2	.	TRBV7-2	CASSLVGAGYGYTF	TGTGCCAGCAGCTTAGTTGGGGCGGGTTATGGCTACACCTTC
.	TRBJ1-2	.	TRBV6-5	CASSSTLYGYTF	TGTGCCAGCAGTTCAACACTCTATGGCTACACCTTC
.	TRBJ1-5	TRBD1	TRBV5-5	CASSRTGDSNQPQHF	TGTGCCAGCAGCCGGACAGGGGATAGCAATCAGCCCCAGCATTTT
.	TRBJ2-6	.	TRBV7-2	CASSAFLAGANVLTF	TGTGCCAGCAGCGCCTTCTTGGCTGGGGCCAACGTCCTGACTTTC
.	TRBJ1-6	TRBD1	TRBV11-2	CASSRDRVNSPLHF	TGTGCCAGCAGCAGGGACAGGGTAAATTCACCCCTCCACTTT
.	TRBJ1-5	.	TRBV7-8	CASSLKGWQPQHF	TGTGCCAGCAGCTTAAAAGGGTGGCAGCCCCAGCATTTT
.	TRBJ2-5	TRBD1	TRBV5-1	CASSLGVDRVQETQYF	TGCGCCAGCAGCTTGGGTGTGGACAGGGTGCAAGAGACCCAGTACTTC
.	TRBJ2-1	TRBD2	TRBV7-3	CASSPGGRGAYNEQFF	TGTGCCAGCAGCCCCGGCGGGCGGGGGGCCTACAATGAGCAGTTCTTC
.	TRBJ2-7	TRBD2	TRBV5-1	CASSLVLAGDFYEQYF	TGCGCCAGCAGCTTGGTTCTAGCGGGAGATTTTTACGAGCAGTACTTC